This TCR beta chain was captured in a study of regulatory T cells in long-lasting Graves disease. For the study at large: Those Graves' patients who were newly diagnosed had been on antithyroid drugs under 3 months.

Construction of TCR beta libraries relied on iRepertoire HTBI primers and on Arm-PCR targeting CDR3 regions. TCRdb re-derived calls from the multiplex PCR reads in MiXCR, one entry per CDR3 protein. The sample yields 200,000 to 250,000 distinct CDR3 sequences, roughly 18% seen once. The CDR3 extends over 15 amino acids. Germline V gene sequence: CDR1 DFQATT, CDR2 SNEGSKA (reference sequence). Trimming removed 0 bases from V and 4 bases from J; junction bases left unmatched: 5. Time point here: newly diagnosed GD, antithyroid drugs for less than 3 months. The TCR library was made from RNA that had been extracted from PBMCs in TRIzol. Graves' disease diagnosis was established per American Thyroid Association guidelines. Whole-study results and caveats: Persistent disease was associated with favored TRBV28 usage and with favored use of TRBJ1-2 and TRBJ2-5.

This clonotype has a single count. The antigen is unknown. The sequence was obtained from a female donor with Graves disease. The V call is TRBV20-1, the J call TRBJ2-1, with 8 bases identical to TRBD1. The input for sequencing was peripheral blood mononuclear cells (PBMCs), taken at new diagnosis, from a patient treated with antithyroid drugs. The CDR3 coding sequence is TGCAGTGCTAGAGATCCCGGACAGGGATACAATGAGCAGTTCTTC. Protein: CSARDPGQGYNEQFF.